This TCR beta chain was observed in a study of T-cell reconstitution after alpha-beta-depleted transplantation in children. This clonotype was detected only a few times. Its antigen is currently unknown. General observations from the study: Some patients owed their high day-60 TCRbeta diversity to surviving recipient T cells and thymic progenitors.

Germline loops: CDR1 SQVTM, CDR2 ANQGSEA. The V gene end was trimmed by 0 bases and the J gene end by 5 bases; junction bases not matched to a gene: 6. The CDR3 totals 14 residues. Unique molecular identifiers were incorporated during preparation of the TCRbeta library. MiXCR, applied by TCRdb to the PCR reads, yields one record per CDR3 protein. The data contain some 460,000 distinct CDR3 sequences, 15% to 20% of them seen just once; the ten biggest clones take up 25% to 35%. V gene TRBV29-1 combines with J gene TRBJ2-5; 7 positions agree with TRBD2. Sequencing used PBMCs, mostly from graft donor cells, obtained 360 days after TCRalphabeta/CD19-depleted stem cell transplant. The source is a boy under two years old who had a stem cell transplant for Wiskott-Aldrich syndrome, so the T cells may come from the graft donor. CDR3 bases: TGCAGCGTTGAAGATCTCGGGGGGAGGGAGACCCAGTACTTC. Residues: CSVEDLGGRETQYF. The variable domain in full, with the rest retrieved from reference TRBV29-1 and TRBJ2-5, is SAVISQKPSRDICQRGTSLTIQCQVDSQVTMMFWYRQQPGQSLTLIATANQGSEATYESGFVIDKFPISRPNLTFSTLTVSNMSPEDSSIYLCSVEDLGGRETQYFGPGTRLLVL.